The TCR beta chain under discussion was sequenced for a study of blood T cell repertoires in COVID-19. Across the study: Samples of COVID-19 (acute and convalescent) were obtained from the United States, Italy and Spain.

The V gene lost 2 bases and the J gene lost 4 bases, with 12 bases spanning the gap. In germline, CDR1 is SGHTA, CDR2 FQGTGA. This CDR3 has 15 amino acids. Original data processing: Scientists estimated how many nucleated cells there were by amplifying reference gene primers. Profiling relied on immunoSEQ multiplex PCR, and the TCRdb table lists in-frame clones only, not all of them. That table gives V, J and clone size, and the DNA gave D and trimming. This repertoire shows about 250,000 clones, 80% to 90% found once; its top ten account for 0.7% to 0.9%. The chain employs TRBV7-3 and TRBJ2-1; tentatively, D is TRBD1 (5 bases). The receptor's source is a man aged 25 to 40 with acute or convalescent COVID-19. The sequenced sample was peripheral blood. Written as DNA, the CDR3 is TGTGCCAGCAGCTTAGATAGGGGAACATACAATGAGCAGTTCTTC. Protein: CASSLDRGTYNEQFF.